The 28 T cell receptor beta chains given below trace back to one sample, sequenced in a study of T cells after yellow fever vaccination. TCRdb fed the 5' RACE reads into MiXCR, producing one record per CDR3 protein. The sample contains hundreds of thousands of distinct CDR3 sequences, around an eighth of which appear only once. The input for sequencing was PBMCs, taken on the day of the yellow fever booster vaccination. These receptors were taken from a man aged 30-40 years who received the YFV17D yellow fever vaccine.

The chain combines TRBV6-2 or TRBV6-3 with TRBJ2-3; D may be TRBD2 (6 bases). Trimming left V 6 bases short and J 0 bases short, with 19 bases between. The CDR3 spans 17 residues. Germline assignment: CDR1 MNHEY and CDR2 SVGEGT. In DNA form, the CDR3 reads TGTGCCAGCAGCTTCACTCTGGGACTCCCTAGCACAGATACGCAGTATTTT. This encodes CASSFTLGLPSTDTQYF.

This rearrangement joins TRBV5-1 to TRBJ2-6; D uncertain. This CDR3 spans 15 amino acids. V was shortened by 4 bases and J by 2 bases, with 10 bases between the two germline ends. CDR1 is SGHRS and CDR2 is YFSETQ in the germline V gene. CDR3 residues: CASSELDPGANVLTF. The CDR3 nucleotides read TGCGCCAGCAGCGAGTTGGATCCTGGGGCCAACGTCCTGACTTTC.

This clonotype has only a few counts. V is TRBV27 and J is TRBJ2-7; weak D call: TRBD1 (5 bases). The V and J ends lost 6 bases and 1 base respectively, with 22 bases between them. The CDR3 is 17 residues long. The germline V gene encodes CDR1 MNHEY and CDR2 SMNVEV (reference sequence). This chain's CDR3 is CASRPPIGVAGSYEQYF. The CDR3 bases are TGTGCCAGCAGGCCCCCTATTGGGGTAGCAGGGTCCTACGAGCAGTACTTC.

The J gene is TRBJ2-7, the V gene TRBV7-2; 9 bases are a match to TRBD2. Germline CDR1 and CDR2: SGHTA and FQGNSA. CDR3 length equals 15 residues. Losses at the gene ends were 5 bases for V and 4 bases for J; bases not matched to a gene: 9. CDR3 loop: CASSPQATSGYEQYF. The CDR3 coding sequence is TGTGCCAGCAGCCCCCAGGCGACTAGCGGATACGAGCAGTACTTC.

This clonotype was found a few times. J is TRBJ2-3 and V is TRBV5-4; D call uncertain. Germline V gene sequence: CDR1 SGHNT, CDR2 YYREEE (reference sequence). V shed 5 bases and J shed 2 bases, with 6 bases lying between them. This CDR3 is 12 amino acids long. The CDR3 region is CASRRDTDTQYF. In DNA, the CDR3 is TGTGCCAGCAGGCGTGACACAGATACGCAGTATTTT.

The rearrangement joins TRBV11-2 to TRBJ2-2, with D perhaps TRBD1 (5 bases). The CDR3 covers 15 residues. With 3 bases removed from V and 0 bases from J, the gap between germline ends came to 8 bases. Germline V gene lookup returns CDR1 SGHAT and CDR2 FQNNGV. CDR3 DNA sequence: TGTGCCAGCAGCTTCGACAGACCGAACACCGGGGAGCTGTTTTTT. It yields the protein CASSFDRPNTGELFF.

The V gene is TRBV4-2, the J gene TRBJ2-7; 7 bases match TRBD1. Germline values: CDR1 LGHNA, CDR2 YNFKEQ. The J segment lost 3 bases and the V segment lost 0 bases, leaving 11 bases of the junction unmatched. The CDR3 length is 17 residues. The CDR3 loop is CASSQEHLSRQGYEQYF. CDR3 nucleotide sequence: TGTGCCAGCAGCCAAGAACACCTCTCAAGACAGGGCTACGAGCAGTACTTC.

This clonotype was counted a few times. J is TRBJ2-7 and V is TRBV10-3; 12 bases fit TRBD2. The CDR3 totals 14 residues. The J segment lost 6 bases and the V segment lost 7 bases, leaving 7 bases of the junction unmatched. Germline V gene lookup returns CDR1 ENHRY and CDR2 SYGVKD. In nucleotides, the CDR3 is TGTGCCATCACGCCGGGACTAGCGGGTTTCGAGCAGTACTTC. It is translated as CAITPGLAGFEQYF.

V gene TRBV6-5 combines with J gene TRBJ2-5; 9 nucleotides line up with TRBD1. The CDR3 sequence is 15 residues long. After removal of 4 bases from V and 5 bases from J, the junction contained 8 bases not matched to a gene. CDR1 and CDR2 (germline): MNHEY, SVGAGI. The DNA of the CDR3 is TGTGCCAGCAGTTTTGTGGGACAGGGATGGGAGACCCAGTACTTC. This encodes CASSFVGQGWETQYF.

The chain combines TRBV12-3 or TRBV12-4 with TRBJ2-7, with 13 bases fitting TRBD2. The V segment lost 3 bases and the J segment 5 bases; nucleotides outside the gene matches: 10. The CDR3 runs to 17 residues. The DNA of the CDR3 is TGTGCCAGCAGTTTTTGGCGGACTAGCGGGAGAGGGAACGAGCAGTACTTC. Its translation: CASSFWRTSGRGNEQYF.

The CDR3 DNA reads TGTGCCTGGGAGGCGTTGCGGAGCACAGATACGCAGTATTTT. This codes for CAWEALRSTDTQYF. The V and J genes are TRBV30 and TRBJ2-3; D unclear. The CDR3 contains 14 residues. With 5 bases removed from V and 0 bases from J, the gap between germline ends came to 12 bases. Germline loops: CDR1 GTSNPN, CDR2 SVGIG (reference sequence).

CDR3 in amino acids: CASSPRAVPGANVLTF. The CDR3 nucleotides read TGTGCCAGCTCACCACGCGCCGTCCCGGGGGCCAACGTCCTGACTTTC. This rearrangement joins TRBV18 to TRBJ2-6, with D hard to call. Germline CDR1 KGHSH, CDR2 LQKENI. V lost 1 base, J lost 4 bases, and 11 bases lay in between. This CDR3 is built from 16 residues.

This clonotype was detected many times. CDR3 DNA: TGCGCCAGCAGCTTGGGGGGGACTGAGCCGGCGTACTTC. As protein: CASSLGGTEPAYF. This rearrangement joins TRBV5-1 to TRBJ2-5, with D possibly TRBD2 on 6 matching bases. The germline CDR1 and CDR2 sequences are SGHRS and YFSETQ. The CDR3 covers 13 residues. V lost 0 bases, J lost 13 bases, and 16 bases lay in between.

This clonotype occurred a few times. In DNA, the CDR3 is TGTGCCAGCAGAGCCGGACAGGGGGTCTTCTACGAGCAGTACTTC. Protein: CASRAGQGVFYEQYF. The V gene is TRBV28, the J gene TRBJ2-7; 10 bases are shared with TRBD1. There are 15 residues in the CDR3. Germline-derived CDR1 and CDR2 are MDHEN and SYDVKM. The J segment lost 3 bases and the V segment lost 6 bases, leaving 8 bases of the junction unmatched. The whole variable domain, filled in from reference TRBV28 and TRBJ2-7, reads DVKVTQSSRYLVKRTGEKVFLECVQDMDHENMFWYRQDPGLGLRLIYFSYDVKMKEKGDIPEGYSVSREKKERFSLILESASTNQTSMYLCASRAGQGVFYEQYFGPGTRLTVT.

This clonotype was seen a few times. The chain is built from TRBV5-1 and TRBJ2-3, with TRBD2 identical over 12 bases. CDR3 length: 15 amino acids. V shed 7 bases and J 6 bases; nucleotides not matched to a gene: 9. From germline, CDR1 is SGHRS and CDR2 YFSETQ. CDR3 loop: CASQWLAGGPDTQYF. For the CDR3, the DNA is TGCGCCAGCCAGTGGCTAGCGGGAGGGCCGGATACGCAGTATTTT.

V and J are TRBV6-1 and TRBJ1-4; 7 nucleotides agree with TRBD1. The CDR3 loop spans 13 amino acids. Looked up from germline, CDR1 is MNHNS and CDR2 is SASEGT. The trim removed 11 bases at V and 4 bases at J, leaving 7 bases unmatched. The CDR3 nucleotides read TGTGCCGCGTCGGACAGGCGTAATGAAAAACTGTTTTTT. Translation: CAASDRRNEKLFF.

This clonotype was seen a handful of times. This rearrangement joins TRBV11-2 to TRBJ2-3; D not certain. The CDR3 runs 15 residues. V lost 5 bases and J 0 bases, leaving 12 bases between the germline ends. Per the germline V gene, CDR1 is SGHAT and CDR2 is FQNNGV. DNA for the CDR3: TGTGCCAGCAGCCTCATTGGCGGTAGCACAGATACGCAGTATTTT. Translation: CASSLIGGSTDTQYF.

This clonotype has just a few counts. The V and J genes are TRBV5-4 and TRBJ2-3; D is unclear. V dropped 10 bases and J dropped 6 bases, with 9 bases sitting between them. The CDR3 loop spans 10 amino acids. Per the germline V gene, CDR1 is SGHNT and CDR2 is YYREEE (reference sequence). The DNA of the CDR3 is TGTGCCCCTTTGGTTGATACGCAGTATTTT. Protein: CAPLVDTQYF.

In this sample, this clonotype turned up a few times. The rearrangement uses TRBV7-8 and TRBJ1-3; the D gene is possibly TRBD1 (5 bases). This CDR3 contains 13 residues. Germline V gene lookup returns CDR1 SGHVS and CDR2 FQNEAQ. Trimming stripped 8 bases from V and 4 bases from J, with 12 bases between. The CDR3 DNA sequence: TGTGCCAGCGGCAGGGTAGAAGGAAACACCATATATTTT. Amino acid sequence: CASGRVEGNTIYF.

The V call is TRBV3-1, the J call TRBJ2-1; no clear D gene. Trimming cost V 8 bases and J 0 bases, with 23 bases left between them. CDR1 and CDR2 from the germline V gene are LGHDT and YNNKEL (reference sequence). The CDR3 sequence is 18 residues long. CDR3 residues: CASSIPLRRMSSYNEQFF. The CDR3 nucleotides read TGTGCCAGCTCCATACCGTTGCGGCGTATGAGCTCCTACAATGAGCAGTTCTTC.

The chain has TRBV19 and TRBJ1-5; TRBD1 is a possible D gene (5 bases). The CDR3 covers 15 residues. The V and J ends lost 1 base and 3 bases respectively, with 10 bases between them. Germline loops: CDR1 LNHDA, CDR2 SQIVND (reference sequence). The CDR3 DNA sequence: TGTGCCAGTAGTATAGGACAGACGTACAATCAGCCCCAGCATTTT. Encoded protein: CASSIGQTYNQPQHF.

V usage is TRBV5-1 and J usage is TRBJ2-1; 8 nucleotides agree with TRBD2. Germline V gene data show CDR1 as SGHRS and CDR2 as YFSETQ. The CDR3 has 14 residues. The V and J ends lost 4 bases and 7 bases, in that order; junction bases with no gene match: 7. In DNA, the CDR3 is TGCGCCAGCAGCCCACCTGGACTAGCTAATGAGCAGTTCTTC. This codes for CASSPPGLANEQFF.

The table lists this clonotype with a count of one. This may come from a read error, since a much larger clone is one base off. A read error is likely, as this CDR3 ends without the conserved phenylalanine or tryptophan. As DNA, the CDR3 is TGTGCCAGACCGGGACAAACGCCGAACACTGAAGCTTTCTTA. Its translation is CARPGQTPNTEAFL. The chain recombines TRBV27 with TRBJ1-1, with D tentatively TRBD1 (6 bases). The V end was cut by 9 bases, the J end by 1 base, with 15 bases between. Germline CDR1 and CDR2: MNHEY and SMNVEV (reference sequence). The CDR3 has 14 residues.

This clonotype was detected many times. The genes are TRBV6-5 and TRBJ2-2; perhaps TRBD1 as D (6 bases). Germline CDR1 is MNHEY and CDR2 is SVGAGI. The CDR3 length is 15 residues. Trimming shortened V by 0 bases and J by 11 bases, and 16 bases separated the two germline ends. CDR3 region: CASSYSAGPGHELFF. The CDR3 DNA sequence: TGTGCCAGCAGTTACTCGGCCGGCCCGGGACACGAGCTGTTTTTT.

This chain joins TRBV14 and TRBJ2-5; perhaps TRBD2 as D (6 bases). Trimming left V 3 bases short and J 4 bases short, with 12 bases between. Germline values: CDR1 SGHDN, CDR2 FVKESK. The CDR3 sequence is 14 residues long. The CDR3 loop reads CASSHPGRRETQYF. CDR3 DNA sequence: TGTGCCAGCAGCCATCCAGGGAGGAGAGAGACCCAGTACTTC.

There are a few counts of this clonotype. The CDR3 coding sequence is TGCGCCAGCAGCTTGGTGGCAGACTACAATGAGCAGTTCTTC. It codes for CASSLVADYNEQFF. The V gene is TRBV5-1, the J gene TRBJ2-1; D is undetermined. The CDR3 is 14 amino acids. Germline CDR1 and CDR2: SGHRS and YFSETQ. Trimming took off 0 bases at V and 3 bases at J, with 7 bases between the two ends.

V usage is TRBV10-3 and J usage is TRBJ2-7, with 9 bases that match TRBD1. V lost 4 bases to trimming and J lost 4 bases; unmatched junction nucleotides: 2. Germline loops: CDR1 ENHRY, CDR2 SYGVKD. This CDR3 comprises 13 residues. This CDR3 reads CAISGDREYEQYF. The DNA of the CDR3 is TGTGCCATCAGTGGGGACAGGGAGTACGAGCAGTACTTC.

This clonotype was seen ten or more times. CDR3 in DNA: TGCGCCAGCAGTGACCCCTGGACAGGTAACAATGAGCAGTTCTTC. Translated: CASSDPWTGNNEQFF. This chain joins TRBV10-1 and TRBJ2-1; 7 bases match TRBD1. V lost 3 bases to trimming and J lost 5 bases; unmatched junction nucleotides: 7. This CDR3 comprises 15 residues. The germline V gene has CDR1 WNHNN and CDR2 SYGVQD (reference sequence).